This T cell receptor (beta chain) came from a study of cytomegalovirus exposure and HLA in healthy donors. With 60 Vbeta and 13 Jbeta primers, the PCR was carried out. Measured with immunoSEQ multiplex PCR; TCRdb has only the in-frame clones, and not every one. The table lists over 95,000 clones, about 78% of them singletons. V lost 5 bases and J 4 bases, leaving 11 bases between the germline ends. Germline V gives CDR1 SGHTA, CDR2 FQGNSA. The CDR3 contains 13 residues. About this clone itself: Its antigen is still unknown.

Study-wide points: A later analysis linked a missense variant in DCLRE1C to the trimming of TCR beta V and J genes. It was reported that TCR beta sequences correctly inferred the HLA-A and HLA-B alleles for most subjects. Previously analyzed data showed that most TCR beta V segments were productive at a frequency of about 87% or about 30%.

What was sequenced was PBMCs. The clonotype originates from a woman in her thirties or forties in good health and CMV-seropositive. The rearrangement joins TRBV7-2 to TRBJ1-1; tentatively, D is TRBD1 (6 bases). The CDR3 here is CASSNRVATEAFF. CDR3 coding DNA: TGTGCCAGCAGCAACAGGGTTGCCACTGAAGCTTTCTTT.